This T cell receptor (beta chain) was captured by sequencing in a study of early T cells in non-severe SARS-CoV-2 infection. Individual cDNA molecules were tagged with unique molecular identifiers. TCRdb reprocessed the 5' RACE reads with MiXCR, giving one entry per CDR3 protein. The sample lists some 80,000 distinct CDR3 sequences; less than 5.5% were seen once. Relative to its sample, this clonotype is medium-sized (0.01 to 0.1%). V was trimmed by 5 bases and J by 6 bases, leaving 8 bases between them. Germline CDR1 SGHAT, CDR2 FQNNGV. The CDR3 runs to 12 residues. The source material was whole blood, sampled at baseline. The gene calls are TRBV11-2 and TRBJ2-1; D is unresolved. The receptor's source is an adult who was a healthcare worker with PCR-confirmed SARS-CoV-2 infection or an uninfected control (not recorded which). DNA of the CDR3: TGTGCCAGCAGCCTAACCCGCAATGAGCAGTTCTTC. Residues: CASSLTRNEQFF.